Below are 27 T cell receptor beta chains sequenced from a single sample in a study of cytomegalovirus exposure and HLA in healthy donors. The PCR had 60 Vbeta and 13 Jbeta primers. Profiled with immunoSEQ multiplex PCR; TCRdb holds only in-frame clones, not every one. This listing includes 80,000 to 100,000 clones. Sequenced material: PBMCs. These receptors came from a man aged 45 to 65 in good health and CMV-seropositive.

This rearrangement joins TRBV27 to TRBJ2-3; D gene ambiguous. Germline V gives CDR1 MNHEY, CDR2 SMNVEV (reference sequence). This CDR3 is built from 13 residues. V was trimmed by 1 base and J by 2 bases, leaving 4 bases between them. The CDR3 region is CASSLLATDTQYF. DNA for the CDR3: TGTGCCAGCAGTTTATTGGCCACAGATACGCAGTATTTT.

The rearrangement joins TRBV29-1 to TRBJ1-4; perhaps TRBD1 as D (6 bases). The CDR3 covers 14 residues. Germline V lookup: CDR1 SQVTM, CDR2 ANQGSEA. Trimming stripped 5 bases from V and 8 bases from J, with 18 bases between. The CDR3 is CSVRGGPYEEKLFF. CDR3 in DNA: TGCAGCGTTCGTGGGGGCCCCTATGAGGAAAAACTGTTTTTT.

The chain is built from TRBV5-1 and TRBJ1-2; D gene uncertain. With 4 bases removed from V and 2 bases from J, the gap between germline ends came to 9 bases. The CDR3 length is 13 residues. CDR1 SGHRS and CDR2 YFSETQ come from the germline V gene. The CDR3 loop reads CASSDPGNYGYTF. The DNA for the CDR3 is TGCGCCAGCAGCGACCCAGGAAACTATGGCTACACCTTC.

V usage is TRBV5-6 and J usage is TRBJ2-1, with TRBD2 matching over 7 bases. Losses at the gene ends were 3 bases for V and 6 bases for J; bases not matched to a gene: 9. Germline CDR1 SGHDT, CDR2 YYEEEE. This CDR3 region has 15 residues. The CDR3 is CASSSGLVLGNEQFF. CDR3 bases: TGTGCCAGCAGCTCCGGACTAGTCTTAGGCAATGAGCAGTTCTTC.

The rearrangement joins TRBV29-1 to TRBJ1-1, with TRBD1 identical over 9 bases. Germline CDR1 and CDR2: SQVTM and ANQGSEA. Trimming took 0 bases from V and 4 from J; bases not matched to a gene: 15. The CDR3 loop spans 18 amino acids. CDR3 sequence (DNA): TGCAGCGTTGAAGATTGGAGGACAGGGGCGCCGAGAGTCACTGAAGCTTTCTTT. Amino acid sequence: CSVEDWRTGAPRVTEAFF.

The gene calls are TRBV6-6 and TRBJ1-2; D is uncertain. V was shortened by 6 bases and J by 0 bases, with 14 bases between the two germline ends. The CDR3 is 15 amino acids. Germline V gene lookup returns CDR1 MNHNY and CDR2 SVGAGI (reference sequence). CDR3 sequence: CASRHAAEANYGYTF. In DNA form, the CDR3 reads TGTGCCAGCAGGCACGCGGCAGAAGCTAACTATGGCTACACCTTC.

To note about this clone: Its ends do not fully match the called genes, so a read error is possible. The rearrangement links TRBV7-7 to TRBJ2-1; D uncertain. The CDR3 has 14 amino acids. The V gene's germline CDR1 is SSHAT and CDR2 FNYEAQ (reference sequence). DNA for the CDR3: TGTGCTAGCAGCTTAGATAACTCCTACAATGAGCAGTTCTTC. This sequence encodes CASSLDNSYNEQFF.

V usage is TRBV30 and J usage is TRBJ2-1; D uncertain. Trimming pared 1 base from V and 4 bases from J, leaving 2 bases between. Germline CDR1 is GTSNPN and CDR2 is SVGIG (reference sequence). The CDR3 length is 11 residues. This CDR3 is CAWSAYNEQFF. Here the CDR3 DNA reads TGTGCCTGGAGTGCATACAATGAGCAGTTCTTC.

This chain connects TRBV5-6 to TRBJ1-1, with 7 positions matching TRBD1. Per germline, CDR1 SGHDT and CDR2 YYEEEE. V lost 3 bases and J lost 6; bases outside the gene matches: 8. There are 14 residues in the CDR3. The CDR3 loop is CASSWGQSGPEAFF. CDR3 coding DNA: TGTGCCAGCAGCTGGGGACAGTCTGGCCCTGAAGCTTTCTTT.

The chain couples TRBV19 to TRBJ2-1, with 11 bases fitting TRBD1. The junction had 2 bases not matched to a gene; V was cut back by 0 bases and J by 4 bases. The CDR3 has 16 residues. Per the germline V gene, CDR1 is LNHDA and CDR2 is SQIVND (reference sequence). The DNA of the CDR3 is TGTGCCAGTAGTATAGAGGACAGGGGGCTATACAATGAGCAGTTCTTC. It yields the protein CASSIEDRGLYNEQFF.

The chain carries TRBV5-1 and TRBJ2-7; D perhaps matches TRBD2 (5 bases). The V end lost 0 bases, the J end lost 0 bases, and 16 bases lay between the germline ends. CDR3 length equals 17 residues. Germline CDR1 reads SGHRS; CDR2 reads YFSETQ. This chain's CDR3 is CASSLVGGRAPSYEQYF. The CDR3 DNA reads TGCGCCAGCAGCTTGGTTGGCGGGCGGGCCCCCTCCTACGAGCAGTACTTC.

The CDR3 region is CASSYSKGAGELFF. The CDR3 DNA reads TGTGCCAGCAGTTACTCGAAGGGGGCCGGGGAGCTGTTTTTT. The V call is TRBV6-5, the J call TRBJ2-2; possibly TRBD1 for D (6 bases). The germline CDR1 and CDR2 sequences are MNHEY and SVGAGI. Trimming shortened V by 0 bases and J by 6 bases, and 8 bases separated the two germline ends. The CDR3 sequence is 14 residues long.

The CDR3 is CATSLDRVRQPQHF. The CDR3 DNA is TGTGCCACCAGCCTAGACAGGGTTCGACAGCCCCAGCATTTT. V is TRBV15 and J is TRBJ1-5, with 7 bases lining up with TRBD1. With V trimmed by 5 bases and J by 7 bases, 8 bases remained unmatched. The CDR3 extends over 14 amino acids. Germline CDR1 and CDR2: LNHNV and YYDKDF (reference sequence). Full variable domain (remainder filled in from reference TRBV15 and TRBJ1-5): DAMVIQNPRYQVTQFGKPVTLSCSQTLNHNVMYWYQQKSSQAPKLLFHYYDKDFNNEADTPDNFQSRRPNTSFCFLDIRSPGLGDTAMYLCATSLDRVRQPQHFGDGTRLSIL.

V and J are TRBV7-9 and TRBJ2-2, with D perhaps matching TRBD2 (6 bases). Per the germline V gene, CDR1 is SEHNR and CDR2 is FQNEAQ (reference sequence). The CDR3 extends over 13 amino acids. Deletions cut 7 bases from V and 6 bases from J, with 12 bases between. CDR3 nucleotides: TGTGCCAGCACACCAGGAGGGTCCGGGGAGCTGTTTTTT. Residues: CASTPGGSGELFF. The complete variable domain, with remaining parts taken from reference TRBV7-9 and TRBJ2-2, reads DTGVSQNPRHKITKRGQNVTFRCDPISEHNRLYWYRQTLGQGPEFLTYFQNEAQLEKSRLLSDRFSAERPKGSFSTLEIQRTEQGDSAMYLCASTPGGSGELFFGEGSRLTVL.

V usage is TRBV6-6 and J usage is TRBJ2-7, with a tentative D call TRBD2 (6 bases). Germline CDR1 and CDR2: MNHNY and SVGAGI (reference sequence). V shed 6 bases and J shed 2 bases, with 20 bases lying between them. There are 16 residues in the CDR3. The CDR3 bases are TGTGCCAGCAGGCCCCCAAGGCGGGATTTCGCCTACGAGCAGTACTTC. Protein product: CASRPPRRDFAYEQYF.

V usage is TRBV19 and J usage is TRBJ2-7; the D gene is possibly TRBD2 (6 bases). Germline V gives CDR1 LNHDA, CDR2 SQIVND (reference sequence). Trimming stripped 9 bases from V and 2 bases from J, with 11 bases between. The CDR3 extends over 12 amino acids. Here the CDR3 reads CARLRDPYEQYF. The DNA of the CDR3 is TGTGCCAGACTGCGGGATCCCTACGAGCAGTACTTC.

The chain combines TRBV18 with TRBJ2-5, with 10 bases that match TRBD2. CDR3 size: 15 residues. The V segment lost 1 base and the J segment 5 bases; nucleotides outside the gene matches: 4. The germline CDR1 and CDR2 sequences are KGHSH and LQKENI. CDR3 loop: CASSPRTSGRETQYF. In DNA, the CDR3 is TGTGCCAGCTCACCACGGACTAGCGGACGCGAGACCCAGTACTTC.

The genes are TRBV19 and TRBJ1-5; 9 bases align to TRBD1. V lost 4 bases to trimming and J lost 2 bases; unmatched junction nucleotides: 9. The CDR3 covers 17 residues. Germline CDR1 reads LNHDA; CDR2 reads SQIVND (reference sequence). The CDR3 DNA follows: TGTGCCAGTAGTACCGGGACAGGGAACGGGGGCAATCAGCCCCAGCATTTT. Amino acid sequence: CASSTGTGNGGNQPQHF.

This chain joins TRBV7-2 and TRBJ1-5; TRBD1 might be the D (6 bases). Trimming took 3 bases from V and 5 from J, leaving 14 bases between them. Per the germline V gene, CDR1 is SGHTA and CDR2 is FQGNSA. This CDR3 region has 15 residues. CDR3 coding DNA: TGTGCCAGCAGCTTTATACAGGGAGCCCATCAGCCCCAGCATTTT. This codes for CASSFIQGAHQPQHF. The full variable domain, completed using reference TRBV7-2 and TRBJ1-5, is GAGVSQSPSNKVTEKGKDVELRCDPISGHTALYWYRQSLGQGLEFLIYFQGNSAPDKSGLPSDRFSAERTGGSVSTLTIQRTQQEDSAVYLCASSFIQGAHQPQHFGDGTRLSIL.

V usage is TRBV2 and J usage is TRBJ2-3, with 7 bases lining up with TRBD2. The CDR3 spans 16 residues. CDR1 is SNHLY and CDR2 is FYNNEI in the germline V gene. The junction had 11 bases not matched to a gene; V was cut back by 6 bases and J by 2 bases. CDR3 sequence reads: CASRRLAIRDTDTQYF. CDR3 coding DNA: TGTGCCAGCAGGCGACTAGCTATTCGGGACACAGATACGCAGTATTTT.

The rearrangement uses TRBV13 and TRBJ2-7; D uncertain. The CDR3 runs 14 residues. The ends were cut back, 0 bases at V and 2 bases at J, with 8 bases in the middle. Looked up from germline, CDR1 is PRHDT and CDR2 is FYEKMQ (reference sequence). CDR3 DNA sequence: TGTGCCAGCAGCTTAGGAGCGAGCGCCTACGAGCAGTACTTC. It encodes CASSLGASAYEQYF.

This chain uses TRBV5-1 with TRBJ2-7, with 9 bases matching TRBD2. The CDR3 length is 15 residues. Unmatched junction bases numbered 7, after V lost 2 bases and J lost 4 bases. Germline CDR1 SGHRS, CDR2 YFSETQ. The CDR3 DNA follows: TGCGCCAGCAGCTTAGTTCTAGCGGGATCGTACGAGCAGTACGTC. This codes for CASSLVLAGSYEQYV.

DNA for the CDR3: TGTGCCAGCAGTTACTCACGGGACAGCTATGGCTACACCTTC. It translates to CASSYSRDSYGYTF. This chain uses TRBV6-5 with TRBJ1-2; 7 bases align to TRBD1. Trimming at V came to 0 bases and at J to 4 bases, leaving 2 bases not matched to a gene. The CDR3 runs 14 residues. Looked up from germline, CDR1 is MNHEY and CDR2 is SVGAGI.

The DNA of the CDR3 is TGTGCCTGGACCCGGACAGGGGGGTTGACCGGGGAGCTGTTTTTT. The encoded protein is CAWTRTGGLTGELFF. This chain connects TRBV30 to TRBJ2-2, with 10 bases that match TRBD1. CDR3 size: 15 residues. Losses at the gene ends were 4 bases for V and 5 bases for J; bases not matched to a gene: 7. Germline CDR1 and CDR2: GTSNPN and SVGIG (reference sequence).

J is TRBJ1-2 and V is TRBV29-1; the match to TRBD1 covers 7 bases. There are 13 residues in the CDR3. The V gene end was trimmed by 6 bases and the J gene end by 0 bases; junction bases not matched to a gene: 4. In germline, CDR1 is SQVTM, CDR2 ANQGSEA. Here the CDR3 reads CSVGTVSNYGYTF. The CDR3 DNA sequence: TGCAGCGTCGGGACAGTCTCTAACTATGGCTACACCTTC.

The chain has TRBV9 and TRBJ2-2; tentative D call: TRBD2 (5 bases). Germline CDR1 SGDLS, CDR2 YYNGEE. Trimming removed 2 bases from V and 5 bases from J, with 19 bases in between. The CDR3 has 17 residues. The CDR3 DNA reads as TGTGCCAGCAGCGTTCCATTGTACACCGGCGGGACCGGGGAGCTGTTTTTT. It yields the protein CASSVPLYTGGTGELFF.

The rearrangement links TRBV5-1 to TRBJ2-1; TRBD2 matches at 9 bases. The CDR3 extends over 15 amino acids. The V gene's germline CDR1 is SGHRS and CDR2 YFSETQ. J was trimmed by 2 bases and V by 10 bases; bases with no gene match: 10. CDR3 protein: CASRLAGRTYNEQFF. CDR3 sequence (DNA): TGCGCCTCCCGTCTAGCGGGACGGACCTACAATGAGCAGTTCTTC.